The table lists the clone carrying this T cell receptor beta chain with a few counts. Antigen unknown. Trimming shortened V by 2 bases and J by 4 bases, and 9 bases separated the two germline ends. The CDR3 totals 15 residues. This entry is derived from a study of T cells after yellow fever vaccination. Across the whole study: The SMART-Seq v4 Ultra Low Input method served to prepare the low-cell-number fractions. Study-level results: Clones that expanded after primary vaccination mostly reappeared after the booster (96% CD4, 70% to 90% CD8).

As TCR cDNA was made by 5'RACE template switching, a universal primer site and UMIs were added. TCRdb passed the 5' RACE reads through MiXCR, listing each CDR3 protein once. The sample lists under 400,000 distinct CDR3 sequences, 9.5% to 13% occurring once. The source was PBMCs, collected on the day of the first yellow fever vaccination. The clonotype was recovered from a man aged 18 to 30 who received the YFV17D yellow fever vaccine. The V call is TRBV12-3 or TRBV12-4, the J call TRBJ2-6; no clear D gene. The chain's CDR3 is CASSLWPGGANVLTF. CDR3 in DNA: TGTGCCAGCAGTTTATGGCCGGGCGGGGCCAACGTCCTGACTTTC.